These T cell receptor beta chains were read from a single sample in a study of T cells in localized non-small cell lung cancer. The table came from immunoSEQ multiplex PCR; TCRdb's copy has only in-frame clones and leaves some out. Of roughly 1,900 clones in the sample, roughly 29% were seen once. The input for sequencing was lung tumor tissue, taken before any cancer treatment. These receptors all come from a woman aged 35 to 69 with stage I lung adenocarcinoma. CDR3s include the opening cysteine and the closing phenylalanine or tryptophan. Fields, in order: J gene, V gene, D gene, clone size, CDR3 protein, CDR3 DNA. A D gene is named only where the DNA matches it firmly. A row's size may be missing; if present it is once, few, many or a size class.

TRBJ1-1	TRBV25-1	-	-	CASSLTENTEAFF	TGTGCCAGCAGTCTGACAGAGAACACTGAAGCTTTCTTT
TRBJ2-7	TRBV1	-	few	CASSQDRGSGRDEQYF	TGCGCCAGCAGCCAAGATCGAGGTAGCGGGAGAGACGAGCAGTACTTC
TRBJ1-2	TRBV6-8	-	-	CASSYRQALRKGYTF	TGTGCCAGCAGTTACCGACAGGCCCTAAGGAAGGGCTACACCTTC
TRBJ1-1	TRBV6-8	-	few	CASSVGGNTEAFF	TGTGCCAGCAGTGTAGGGGGGAACACTGAAGCTTTCTTT
TRBJ1-1	TRBV6-8	-	hyperexpanded	CASSLQGVGTEAFF	TGTGCCAGCAGTCTACAGGGAGTGGGCACTGAAGCTTTCTTT
TRBJ2-5	TRBV19	-	-	CASSIEGGDSQTQYF	TGTGCCAGTAGTATAGAGGGTGGAGACAGTCAGACCCAGTACTTC
TRBJ2-3	TRBV25-1	TRBD2	-	CASSDSGGLDTQYF	TGTGCCAGCAGTGACTCGGGAGGGTTGGATACGCAGTATTTT
TRBJ2-1	TRBV6-8	TRBD1	hyperexpanded	CASSYRDSSYNEQFF	TGTGCCAGCAGTTACCGGGACAGCTCCTACAATGAGCAGTTCTTC
TRBJ2-1	TRBV11-3	TRBD2	few	CASSSRGGSGEQFF	TGTGCCAGCAGCTCAAGAGGTGGTAGCGGGGAGCAGTTCTTC
TRBJ1-5	TRBV19	-	-	CASRGQGSQPQHF	TGTGCCAGTAGAGGGCAGGGGAGTCAGCCCCAGCATTTT
TRBJ1-2	TRBV11-3	-	large	CASSLDPQGYYGYTF	TGTGCCAGCAGCTTAGATCCCCAGGGCTACTATGGCTACACCTTC
TRBJ2-3	TRBV6-8	-	-	CASSPRGSGTDTQYF	TGTGCCAGCAGTCCGAGGGGGTCGGGCACAGATACGCAGTATTTT
TRBJ1-3	TRBV9	-	few	CASSVATRSDSGNTIYF	TGTGCCAGCAGCGTAGCTACCAGATCAGACTCTGGAAACACCATATATTTT
TRBJ2-2	TRBV6-8	TRBD1	few	CASSEAGGTGELFF	TGTGCCAGCAGTGAGGCAGGGGGCACCGGGGAGCTGTTTTTT
TRBJ2-2	TRBV30	TRBD1	medium-sized	CAWDGQGSGELFF	TGTGCCTGGGATGGACAGGGGAGCGGGGAGCTGTTTTTT
TRBJ2-7	TRBV11-3	TRBD2	medium-sized	CASSKLAGGQFRDEQYF	TGTGCCAGCAGCAAACTAGCGGGAGGGCAGTTCCGGGACGAGCAGTACTTC
TRBJ1-1	TRBV16	-	-	CASSQSGYTEAFF	TGTGCCAGCAGCCAATCGGGGTATACTGAAGCTTTCTTT
TRBJ2-5	TRBV12-5	TRBD2	-	CAGARAGDRETQYF	TGTGCCGGAGCCCGTGCGGGGGACCGAGAGACCCAGTACTTC
TRBJ1-1	TRBV5-1	-	few	CASSLGLGGSNTEAFF	TGCGCCAGCAGCTTGGGTCTCGGAGGGAGTAACACTGAAGCTTTCTTT
TRBJ1-1	TRBV11-3	-	medium-sized	CASSLVVGLTEAFF	TGTGCCAGCAGCTTAGTAGTGGGTCTCACTGAAGCTTTCTTT
TRBJ2-7	TRBV6-7	TRBD1	-	CASSDRGPYEQYF	TGTGCCAGCAGTGACAGGGGGCCCTACGAGCAGTACTTC
TRBJ1-1	TRBV11-3	-	medium-sized	CASSLDSGGFEAFF	TGTGCCAGCAGCTTAGACTCGGGGGGTTTTGAAGCTTTCTTT
TRBJ1-3	TRBV11-3	-	-	CASSFNRDGNTIYF	TGTGCCAGCAGCTTTAACAGGGATGGAAACACCATATATTTT
TRBJ2-7	TRBV2	TRBD2	-	CASSGSPSGATYEQYF	TGTGCCAGCAGTGGTTCTCCCAGCGGGGCAACCTACGAGCAGTACTTC
TRBJ1-5	TRBV30	-	few	CAWSPAGNQPQHF	TGTGCCTGGAGCCCGGCAGGGAATCAGCCCCAGCATTTT
TRBJ2-7	TRBV11-3	-	-	CASSLVAGSSSYEQYF	TGTGCCAGCAGCTTAGTCGCAGGGTCGAGCTCCTACGAGCAGTACTTC
TRBJ1-2	TRBV6-8	TRBD1	-	CASRAGTGDYGYTF	TGTGCCAGCAGGGCCGGGACAGGGGACTATGGCTACACCTTC
TRBJ2-7	TRBV10-3	-	once	CAISESNTYTEYSYEQYF	TGTGCCATCAGTGAGTCGAACACGTACACCGAATACTCCTACGAGCAGTACTTC
TRBJ1-6	TRBV11-3	-	few	CASSLGVTNNSPLHF	TGTGCCAGCAGCTTAGGTGTGACAAATAATTCACCCCTCCACTTT
TRBJ1-1	TRBV27	TRBD1	medium-sized	CASSPPGQGGSTEAFF	TGTGCCAGCAGTCCCCCGGGACAGGGCGGTTCTACTGAAGCTTTCTTT
TRBJ2-1	TRBV28	TRBD1	large	CASSKDGQGAGNEQFF	TGTGCCAGCAGTAAAGACGGACAGGGGGCTGGTAATGAGCAGTTCTTC
TRBJ2-1	TRBV6-8	-	-	CASSYTSGSYNEQFF	TGTGCCAGCAGTTATACCAGCGGCTCCTACAATGAGCAGTTCTTC